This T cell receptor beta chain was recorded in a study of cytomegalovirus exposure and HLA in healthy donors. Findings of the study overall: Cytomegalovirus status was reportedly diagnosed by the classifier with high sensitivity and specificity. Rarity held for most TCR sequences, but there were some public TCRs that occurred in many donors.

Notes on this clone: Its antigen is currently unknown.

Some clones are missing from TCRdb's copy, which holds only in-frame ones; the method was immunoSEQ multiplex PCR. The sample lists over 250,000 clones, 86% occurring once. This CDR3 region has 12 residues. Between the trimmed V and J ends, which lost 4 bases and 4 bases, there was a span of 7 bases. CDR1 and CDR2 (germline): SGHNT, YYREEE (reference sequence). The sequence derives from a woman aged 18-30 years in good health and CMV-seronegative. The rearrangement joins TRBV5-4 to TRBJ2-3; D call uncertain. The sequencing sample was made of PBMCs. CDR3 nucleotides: TGTGCCAGCAGCCCCAGGTCAGATACGCAGTATTTT. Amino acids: CASSPRSDTQYF. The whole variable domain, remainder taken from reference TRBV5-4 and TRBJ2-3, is ETGVTQSPTHLIKTRGQQVTLRCSSQSGHNTVSWYQQALGQGPQFIFQYYREEENGRGNFPPRFSGLQFPNYSSELNVNALELDDSALYLCASSPRSDTQYFGPGTRLTVL.